A selection of T cell receptor beta chains follows, all from one sample in a study of cytomegalovirus exposure and HLA in healthy donors. Profiled with immunoSEQ multiplex PCR; TCRdb holds only in-frame clones, not every one. The data hold some 130,000 clones, with 75% to 85% observed a single time. The sequenced sample was PBMCs. These receptors came from a man younger than 40 in good health and CMV-seronegative. The CDR3 runs from the conserved cysteine through the conserved F or W. The D gene is left open where the match is weak. A clone size is listed for some rows: how often the clone was seen (once, few, many), or a class if it is expanded.

TRBD1,TRBJ2-7,.,TRBV11-3,TGTGCCAGCAGCTTAGAACGGACAGGGTTTGTCTACGAGCAGTACTTC,CASSLERTGFVYEQYF
.,TRBJ2-7,.,TRBV19,TGTGCCAGTAGTCAGGGAACGAAATCCTACGAGCAGTACTTC,CASSQGTKSYEQYF
.,TRBJ2-3,.,TRBV5-1,TGCGCCAGCAGCCCAGGCCTGGATACGCAGTATTTT,CASSPGLDTQYF
.,TRBJ2-3,.,TRBV4-3,TGCGCCAGCAGCCAAGATAGAGGGCAGCCAGATACGCAGTATTTT,CASSQDRGQPDTQYF
.,TRBJ1-1,.,TRBV2,TGTGCCAGCAGTGAAGCGCGGAGCGCTGAAGCTTTCTTT,CASSEARSAEAFF
TRBD1,TRBJ2-7,.,TRBV5-1,TGCGCCAGCAGCGAAGACAGGGACTACGAGCAGTACTTC,CASSEDRDYEQYF
.,TRBJ2-5,.,TRBV9,TGTGCCAGCAGCGTAGGTGGTAGAACTCAAGAGACCCAGTACTTC,CASSVGGRTQETQYF
.,TRBJ2-1,.,TRBV4-3,TGCGCCAGCAGCCAGGGAACAGGTATCAATGAGCAGTTCTTC,CASSQGTGINEQFF
TRBD2,TRBJ2-7,.,TRBV4-2,TGTGCCAGCAGCGCTAGACTAGCGGGAGAGGGAGAGCAGTACTTC,CASSARLAGEGEQYF
TRBD1,TRBJ2-1,.,TRBV18,TGTGCCAGCTCACTGCTCCGGGACAGCTACAATGAGCAGTTCTTC,CASSLLRDSYNEQFF
TRBD2,TRBJ2-1,.,TRBV10-3,TGTGCCATCGGCAAGCGGGAGTACAATGAGCAGTTCTTC,CAIGKREYNEQFF
TRBD1,TRBJ2-7,.,TRBV19,TGTGCCAGTAGTATTGGTGACAGGGGCTACGAGCAGTACTTC,CASSIGDRGYEQYF
.,TRBJ2-7,.,TRBV27,TGTGCCAGCAGTCGGACGGGGGCCTACGAGCAGTACTTC,CASSRTGAYEQYF
.,TRBJ1-5,.,TRBV4-3,TGCGCCAGCAGCCAAGATCCTTACCGGGTCCTACGGGGGAATCAGCCCCAGCATTTT,CASSQDPYRVLRGNQPQHF
.,TRBJ2-5,few,TRBV6-6,TGTGCCAGCACCGGGCTAGCAATGGAGACCCAGTACTTC,CASTGLAMETQYF
.,TRBJ1-4,few,TRBV28,TGTGCCAGCAGTTTGCAGGGTGCTAATGAAAAACTGTTTTTT,CASSLQGANEKLFF
TRBD2,TRBJ2-1,.,TRBV28,TGTGCCAGCAGTAATAGCGGGAGTCTGCCTGAGCAGTTCTTC,CASSNSGSLPEQFF
TRBD1,TRBJ1-1,.,TRBV9,TGTGCCAGCAGCGTTGGGACAGGTGGAAGGGAAGCTTTCTTT,CASSVGTGGREAFF
TRBD1,TRBJ1-1,few,TRBV4-1,TGCGCCAGCAGCATGAGACAGGGGGCTATGGACACTGAAGCTTTCTTT,CASSMRQGAMDTEAFF
.,TRBJ2-5,.,TRBV29-1,TGCAGCGTTGGAGGAGTGACCCCCGCGGGAGAGACCCAGTACTTC,CSVGGVTPAGETQYF
.,TRBJ2-7,.,TRBV4-1,TGCGCCAGCTCCCAACTCCCTCTAGGCAGCTCCTACGAGCAGTACTTC,CASSQLPLGSSYEQYF
TRBD1,TRBJ2-7,once,TRBV30,TGTGCCTGCAAGGAAGGACAGGACTACGAGCAGTACTTC,CACKEGQDYEQYF
.,TRBJ1-2,.,TRBV6-4,TGTGCCAGCAGTGACCCGACAGCTGATGGCTACACCTTC,CASSDPTADGYTF
TRBD1,TRBJ1-2,.,TRBV9,TGTGCCAGCAGCGTAGCAGACAGGGAATATGGCTACCCCTTC,CASSVADREYGYPF
.,TRBJ2-3,once,TRBV27,TGTGCCAGCAGTCACCCAGAAAATACGCAGTATTTT,CASSHPENTQYF
.,TRBJ2-5,.,TRBV28,TGTGCCAGCAGTTTGAGTCAGGGTGGGACCCAGTACTTC,CASSLSQGGTQYF
TRBD1,TRBJ2-3,.,TRBV28,TGTGCCAGCAGTTTATATCCGGGGTCATTGGCCAGGACAGGGCACACAGATACGCAGTATTTT,CASSLYPGSLARTGHTDTQYF
.,TRBJ2-5,.,TRBV5-4,TGTGCCAGCAGCTTGGCCTTTTCCCCAGTCCAAGAGACCCAGTACTTC,CASSLAFSPVQETQYF
.,TRBJ2-3,few,TRBV27,TGTGCCAGCAGTTTCCCCGCGCAGGGGACAGATACGCAGTATTTT,CASSFPAQGTDTQYF
TRBD2,TRBJ2-1,.,TRBV6-5,TGTGCCAGCAGTTATGGACTAGACCGGGGAAATGAGCAGTTCTTC,CASSYGLDRGNEQFF